This T cell receptor beta chain is drawn from a study of blood T cell repertoires in COVID-19. Study as a whole: Donors in the United States, Italy and Spain gave samples during acute or convalescent COVID-19.

Method: immunoSEQ multiplex PCR; TCRdb's copy keeps in-frame clones and lacks some. This sample has more than 300,000 clones, with about nine tenths found just once. Participants were aged about 18 to 100 years from roughly 26 US areas. Exposed enrollees encountered a COVID-19 case at some point within 2 weeks before study entry. Germline values: CDR1 LNHDA, CDR2 SQIVND (reference sequence). V dropped 8 bases and J dropped 4 bases, with 12 bases sitting between them. The CDR3 sequence is 13 residues long. The source is a middle-aged woman who had been exposed to COVID-19. The chain has TRBV19 and TRBJ1-3, with a possible D match to TRBD1 (6 bases). Sequenced sample: PBMCs or T cells enriched from blood (not recorded which). CDR3 nucleotide sequence: TGTGCCAGTGCCCCAGGGGTCGGAAACACCATATATTTT. It yields the protein CASAPGVGNTIYF.